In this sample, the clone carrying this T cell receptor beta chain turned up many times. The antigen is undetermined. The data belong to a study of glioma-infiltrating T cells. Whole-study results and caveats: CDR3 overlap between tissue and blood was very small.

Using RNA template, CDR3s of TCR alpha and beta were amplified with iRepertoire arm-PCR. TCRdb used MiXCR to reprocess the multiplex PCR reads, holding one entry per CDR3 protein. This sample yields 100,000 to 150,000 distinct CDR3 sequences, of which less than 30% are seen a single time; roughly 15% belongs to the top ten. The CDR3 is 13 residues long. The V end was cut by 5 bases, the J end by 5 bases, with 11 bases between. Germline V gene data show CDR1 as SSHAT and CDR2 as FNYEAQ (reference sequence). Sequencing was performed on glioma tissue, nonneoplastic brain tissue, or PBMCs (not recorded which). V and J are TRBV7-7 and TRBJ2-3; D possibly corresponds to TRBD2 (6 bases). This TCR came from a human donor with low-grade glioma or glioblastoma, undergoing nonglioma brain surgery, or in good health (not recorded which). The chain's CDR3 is CASSRDSQDTQYF. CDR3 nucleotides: TGTGCCAGCAGCCGGGACTCTCAAGATACGCAGTATTTT.